The 20 T cell receptor beta chains reported below all come from one sample, sequenced in a study of OX40 agonist ivuxolimab in advanced cancers. Profiling relied on immunoSEQ multiplex PCR, and the TCRdb table lists in-frame clones only, not all of them. The sample yields around 40,000 clones, approximately 80% seen once. Material: CD4+ or CD8+ T cells sorted from blood, obtained in a trial of the OX40 agonist ivuxolimab. All receptors derive from an adult with an advanced solid tumor such as melanoma, head and neck, liver or kidney cancer.

The rearrangement uses TRBV18 and TRBJ2-3; 9 nucleotides align to TRBD1. Trimming took 0 bases from V and 2 from J; bases not matched to a gene: 6. Germline V gives CDR1 KGHSH, CDR2 LQKENI. The CDR3 consists of 17 residues. Written as DNA, the CDR3 is TGTGCCAGCTCACCACCGTTATGGGACAGGGTCACAGATACGCAGTATTTT. This gives the protein CASSPPLWDRVTDTQYF.

J is TRBJ2-5 and V is TRBV5-6; D is undetermined. Trimming shortened V by 4 bases and J by 3 bases, and 7 bases separated the two germline ends. Germline CDR1 SGHDT, CDR2 YYEEEE. The CDR3 spans 12 residues. The CDR3 DNA is TGTGCCAGCAGCCTTGGAGAAGAGACCCAGTACTTC. This translates into CASSLGEETQYF. Variable domain in full (rest from reference TRBV5-6 and TRBJ2-5): DAGVTQSPTHLIKTRGQQVTLRCSPKSGHDTVSWYQQALGQGPQFIFQYYEEEERQRGNFPDRFSGHQFPNYSSELNVNALLLGDSALYLCASSLGEETQYFGPGTRLLVL.

The chain joins TRBV28 to TRBJ2-1; 11 nucleotides line up with TRBD2. Germline CDR1 reads MDHEN; CDR2 reads SYDVKM. The CDR3 length is 16 residues. The junction had 6 bases not matched to a gene; V was cut back by 5 bases and J by 3 bases. CDR3: CASSESGTSGYNEQFF. CDR3 nucleotide sequence: TGTGCCAGCAGTGAAAGCGGGACTAGCGGCTACAATGAGCAGTTCTTC.

V and J are TRBV6-5 and TRBJ2-3, with TRBD2 matching 8 bases. Germline CDR1 and CDR2: MNHEY and SVGAGI. The CDR3 is 16 residues long. Trimming removed 0 bases from V and 6 bases from J; junction bases left unmatched: 8. The CDR3 sequence: CASSYSSAGGTDTQYF. CDR3 nucleotides: TGTGCCAGCAGTTACTCGAGTGCGGGGGGTACGGATACGCAGTATTTT.

The genes are TRBV28 and TRBJ1-5; tentative D call: TRBD1 (5 bases). Germline V gives CDR1 MDHEN, CDR2 SYDVKM. The CDR3 spans 18 residues. V lost 3 bases and J 3 bases, leaving 21 bases between the germline ends. The CDR3 nucleotides read TGTGCCAGCAGTTTGGACAAGTTCATCCCACAGTTCAATCAGCCCCAGCATTTT. Translating it yields CASSLDKFIPQFNQPQHF.

The chain uses TRBV15 and TRBJ2-7, with TRBD1 matching 10 bases. Germline V gene data show CDR1 as LNHNV and CDR2 as YYDKDF (reference sequence). The V segment lost 3 bases and the J segment 3 bases; nucleotides outside the gene matches: 8. The CDR3 covers 16 residues. The CDR3 DNA reads as TGTGCCACCAGCAGGATTCGGACAGGGGGAATCTACGAGCAGTACTTC. Protein: CATSRIRTGGIYEQYF.

The chain employs TRBV27 and TRBJ2-4; 9 bases fit TRBD1. This CDR3 spans 14 amino acids. V dropped 7 bases and J dropped 7; count of bases not matched to a gene: 8. The germline V gene encodes CDR1 MNHEY and CDR2 SMNVEV (reference sequence). The CDR3 region is CASTLTGGGNIQYF. CDR3 bases: TGTGCCAGCACCTTAACAGGGGGCGGGAACATTCAGTACTTC.

This chain uses TRBV5-4 with TRBJ2-1; D uncertain. This CDR3 region has 11 residues. The ends were cut back, 3 bases at V and 14 bases at J, with 12 bases in the middle. Germline CDR1 and CDR2: SGHNT and YYREEE (reference sequence). DNA for the CDR3: TGTGCCAGCAGCTCGGATGCGCGGAAGTTCTTC. It translates to CASSSDARKFF. Looking up the rest from reference TRBV5-4 and TRBJ2-1 gives the full variable domain: ETGVTQSPTHLIKTRGQQVTLRCSSQSGHNTVSWYQQALGQGPQFIFQYYREEENGRGNFPPRFSGLQFPNYSSELNVNALELDDSALYLCASSSDARKFFGPGTRLTVL.

This chain's CDR3 is CASSISEGAQAFF. The CDR3 DNA reads as TGTGCCAGTAGTATTTCGGAGGGGGCGCAGGCTTTCTTT. The gene calls are TRBV19 and TRBJ1-1; 7 bases are a match to TRBD1. This CDR3 region has 13 residues. The germline gives CDR1 LNHDA, CDR2 SQIVND (reference sequence). Trimming took 3 bases from V and 11 from J; bases not matched to a gene: 9.

J is TRBJ1-1 and V is TRBV2; 10 bases fit TRBD1. After removal of 6 bases from V and 0 bases from J, the junction contained 10 bases not matched to a gene. This CDR3 has 17 residues. CDR1 is SNHLY, CDR2 FYNNEI, per germline. Here the CDR3 DNA reads TGTGCCAGCAGAGAGCGGGGGACAGGGGTATTGAACACTGAAGCTTTCTTT. Its translation: CASRERGTGVLNTEAFF.

This chain connects TRBV19 to TRBJ1-1, with D possibly being TRBD1 (5 bases). V shed 6 bases and J shed 1 base, with 15 bases lying between them. Germline values: CDR1 LNHDA, CDR2 SQIVND (reference sequence). The CDR3 is 15 residues long. Written as DNA, the CDR3 is TGTGCCAGTAGCCTCTTTTATGGGGGGAACACTGAAGCTTTCTTT. It specifies CASSLFYGGNTEAFF.

This chain connects TRBV6-6 to TRBJ2-1, with D possibly matching TRBD1 (6 bases). The germline gives CDR1 MNHNY, CDR2 SVGAGI (reference sequence). The V end lost 6 bases, the J end lost 9 bases, and 12 bases lay between the germline ends. The CDR3 contains 12 residues. The CDR3 DNA reads TGTGCCAGCAGCAGGACAGCGCGTGAGCAGTTCTTC. It yields the protein CASSRTAREQFF.

This clone came up a few times. CDR3 sequence (DNA): TGTGCCAGCAGTCAGGGGGCAGTCCCCTATAATTCACCCCTCCACTTT. This encodes CASSQGAVPYNSPLHF. The gene calls are TRBV2 and TRBJ1-6; the match to TRBD1 covers 8 bases. V trimming: 5 bases; J trimming: 2 bases; junction bases outside the gene matches: 5. This CDR3 has 16 residues. CDR1 is SNHLY, CDR2 FYNNEI, per germline.

This sequence joins TRBV4-1 and TRBJ2-1, with D unclear. V was clipped by 1 base and J by 0 bases, with 10 bases between them. The CDR3 is 16 amino acids. Germline CDR1 MGHRA, CDR2 YSYEKL. In DNA, the CDR3 is TGCGCCAGCAGCCAAGTTCGATTTAGCTCCTACAATGAGCAGTTCTTC. As protein: CASSQVRFSSYNEQFF.

This chain connects TRBV11-3 to TRBJ2-7; D remains unclear. V lost 2 bases, J lost 0 bases, and 8 bases lay in between. The CDR3 covers 14 residues. The germline V gene encodes CDR1 SGHNT and CDR2 YENEEA. CDR3 amino acids: CASSLSSFSYEQYF. CDR3 in DNA: TGTGCCAGCAGCTTAAGCAGTTTCTCCTACGAGCAGTACTTC.

The V call is TRBV15, the J call TRBJ1-5; a possible D gene is TRBD1 (6 bases). CDR3 size: 16 residues. V lost 0 bases, J lost 7 bases, and 16 bases lay in between. From germline, CDR1 is LNHNV and CDR2 YYDKDF (reference sequence). The CDR3 DNA is TGTGCCACCAGCAGAGATCGGGGGGGGCTTGGGCAGCCCCAGCATTTT. Protein: CATSRDRGGLGQPQHF.

The chain carries TRBV6-1 and TRBJ1-1; possible D gene TRBD1, 5 bases. Trimming shortened V by 5 bases and J by 4 bases, and 14 bases separated the two germline ends. The CDR3 sequence is 14 residues long. Germline loops: CDR1 MNHNS, CDR2 SASEGT. For the CDR3, the DNA is TGTGCCAGCAGTAGGGCCCCAGGGACCACTGAAGCTTTCTTT. It encodes CASSRAPGTTEAFF.

The chain links TRBV9 to TRBJ2-7, with 9 nucleotides matching TRBD2. Per germline, CDR1 SGDLS and CDR2 YYNGEE. The trim removed 2 bases at V and 4 bases at J, leaving 4 bases unmatched. The CDR3 is 14 amino acids. This CDR3 reads CASSVGGRVYEQYF. In nucleotides, the CDR3 is TGTGCCAGCAGCGTTGGCGGGAGGGTGTACGAGCAGTACTTC.

This chain links TRBV7-9 with TRBJ1-6; D might be TRBD1 (5 bases). V was pared by 8 bases and J by 9 bases, with 17 bases between. Germline V lookup: CDR1 SEHNR, CDR2 FQNEAQ (reference sequence). The length of the CDR3 is 14 residues. The CDR3 DNA reads TGTGCCAGCGAGAGGGGCCAGGGAATTTCACCCCTCCACTTT. Translating it yields CASERGQGISPLHF.

The CDR3 is CASSDWADEGADTQYF. The CDR3 nucleotides read TGTGCCAGCAGTGATTGGGCAGATGAAGGGGCAGATACGCAGTATTTT. The chain links TRBV6-1 to TRBJ2-3, with a tentative D call TRBD1 (5 bases). V gave up 3 bases and J gave up 4 bases, with 17 bases separating them. CDR3 length equals 16 residues. The V gene's germline CDR1 is MNHNS and CDR2 SASEGT.